This TCR beta chain was recorded in a study of circulating and synovial CD4+ cells in juvenile arthritis. Samples derive from patients with active juvenile idiopathic arthritis. Study-level results: Compared with bulk blood, circulating pathogenic-like lymphocytes shared substantially more CDR3 sequences with synovial T cells.

CDR3 length: 13 amino acids. Per germline, CDR1 SEHNR and CDR2 FQNEAQ (reference sequence). Measured with immunoSEQ multiplex PCR; TCRdb has only the in-frame clones, and not every one. Among some 16,000 clones listed, roughly 89% were seen once. Details on this clone: What it binds is unknown. One end of the junction varies from germline; a read error may be responsible.

J is TRBJ2-3 and V is TRBV7-9; 14 bases agree with TRBD2. Material for sequencing was CD4+ T cells from blood. The sequence came from a human donor with juvenile idiopathic arthritis. Here the CDR3 reads CASSWRTSGRLDF. Here the CDR3 DNA reads TGTGCCAGCAGCTGGAGGACTAGCGGGAGGTTGGATTTT.